This TCR beta chain was observed in a study of cytomegalovirus exposure and HLA in healthy donors. The PCR employed 60 Vbeta primers together with 13 Jbeta primers. Some clones are missing from TCRdb's copy, which holds only in-frame ones; the method was immunoSEQ multiplex PCR. Seen here are 240,000 or so clones, around 80% observed once, and the top ten hold 8%. Per the germline V gene, CDR1 is SGHRS and CDR2 is YFSETQ. Trimming left V 4 bases short and J 13 bases short, with 9 bases between. The CDR3 extends over 10 amino acids. Sequencing was carried out using PBMCs. The chain couples TRBV5-1 to TRBJ2-4; D is undetermined. The sequence was collected from a woman aged 55-69 years in good health and CMV-seropositive. CDR3 region: CASSVPLQYF. The CDR3 coding sequence is TGCGCCAGCAGCGTTCCTCTACAGTACTTC.